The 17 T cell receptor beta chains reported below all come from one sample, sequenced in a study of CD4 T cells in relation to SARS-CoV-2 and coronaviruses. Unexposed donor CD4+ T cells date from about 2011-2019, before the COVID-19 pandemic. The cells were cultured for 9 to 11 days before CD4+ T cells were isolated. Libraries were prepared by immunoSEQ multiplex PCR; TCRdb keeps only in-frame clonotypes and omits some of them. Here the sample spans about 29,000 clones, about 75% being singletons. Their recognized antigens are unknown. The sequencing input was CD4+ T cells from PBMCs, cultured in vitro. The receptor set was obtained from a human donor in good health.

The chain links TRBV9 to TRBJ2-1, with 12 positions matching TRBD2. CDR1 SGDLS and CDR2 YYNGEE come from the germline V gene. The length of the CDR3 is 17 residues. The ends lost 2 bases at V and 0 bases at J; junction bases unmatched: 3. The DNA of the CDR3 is TGTGCCAGCAGCGTCGGACTAGCGGGACGCTCCTACAATGAGCAGTTCTTC. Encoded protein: CASSVGLAGRSYNEQFF.

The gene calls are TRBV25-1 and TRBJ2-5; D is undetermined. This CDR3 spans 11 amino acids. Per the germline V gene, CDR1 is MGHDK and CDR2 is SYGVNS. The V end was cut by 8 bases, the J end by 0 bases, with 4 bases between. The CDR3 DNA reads TGTGCCAGCGGGTACCAAGAGACCCAGTACTTC. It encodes CASGYQETQYF.

The CDR3: CASSLGTASYNEQFF. The CDR3 region has the DNA TGCGCCAGCAGCCTTGGGACAGCCTCCTACAATGAGCAGTTCTTC. The rearrangement joins TRBV4-3 to TRBJ2-1; 7 positions match TRBD1. CDR3 size: 15 residues. With 4 bases clipped from V and 0 bases from J, the junction kept 3 bases outside the gene matches. CDR1 and CDR2 (germline): LGHNA, YSLEER.

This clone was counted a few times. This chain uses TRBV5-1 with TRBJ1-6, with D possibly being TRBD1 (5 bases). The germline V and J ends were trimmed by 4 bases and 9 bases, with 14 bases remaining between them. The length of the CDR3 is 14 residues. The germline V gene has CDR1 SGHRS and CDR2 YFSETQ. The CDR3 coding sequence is TGCGCCAGCAGCCCGGGGGAGGGGATTTCACCCCTCCACTTT. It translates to CASSPGEGISPLHF.

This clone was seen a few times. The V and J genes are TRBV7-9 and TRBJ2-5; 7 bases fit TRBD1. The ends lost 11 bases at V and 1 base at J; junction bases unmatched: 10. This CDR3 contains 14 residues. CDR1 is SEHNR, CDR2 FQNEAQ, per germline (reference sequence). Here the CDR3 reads CAGSSGTAQETQYF. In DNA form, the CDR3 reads TGTGCCGGTTCTTCCGGGACAGCCCAAGAGACCCAGTACTTC.

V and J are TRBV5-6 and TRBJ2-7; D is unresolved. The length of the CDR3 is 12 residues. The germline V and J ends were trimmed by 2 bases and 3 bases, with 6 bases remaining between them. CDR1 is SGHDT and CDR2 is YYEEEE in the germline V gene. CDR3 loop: CASSLVGYEQYF. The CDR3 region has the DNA TGTGCCAGCAGCTTAGTGGGCTACGAGCAGTACTTC.

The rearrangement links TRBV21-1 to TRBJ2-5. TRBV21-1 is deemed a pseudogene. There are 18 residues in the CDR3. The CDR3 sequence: CASSKAAGTDYSRETQYF. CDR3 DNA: TGTGCCAGCAGCAAGGCAGCGGGGACAGACTATTCTCGGGAGACCCAGTACTTC.

Here the CDR3 DNA reads TGTGCCAGCAGCCCACAGGGAGCTGGGGCCAACGTCCTGACTTTC. It codes for CASSPQGAGANVLTF. This chain links TRBV7-9 with TRBJ2-6; D possibly corresponds to TRBD1 (6 bases). This CDR3 is built from 15 residues. Trimming pared 5 bases from V and 2 bases from J, leaving 10 bases between. Germline CDR1 reads SEHNR; CDR2 reads FQNEAQ (reference sequence).

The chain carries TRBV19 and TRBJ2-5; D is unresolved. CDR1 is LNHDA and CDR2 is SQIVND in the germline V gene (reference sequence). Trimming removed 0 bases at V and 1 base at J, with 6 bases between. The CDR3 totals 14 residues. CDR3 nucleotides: TGTGCCAGTAGTATAGAGGTCAGCCAAGAGACCCAGTACTTC. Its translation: CASSIEVSQETQYF.

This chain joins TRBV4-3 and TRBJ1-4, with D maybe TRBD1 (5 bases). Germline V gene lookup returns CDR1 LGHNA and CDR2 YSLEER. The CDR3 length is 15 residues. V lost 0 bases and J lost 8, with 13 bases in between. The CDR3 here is CASSQDWGRGEKLFF. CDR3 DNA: TGCGCCAGCAGCCAAGATTGGGGTCGGGGGGAAAAACTGTTTTTT.

The CDR3 is CASSYSSQGRWEQYF. As DNA, the CDR3 is TGTGCCAGCAGTTACTCGTCCCAGGGCAGGTGGGAGCAGTACTTC. This chain connects TRBV6-5 to TRBJ2-7; D perhaps matches TRBD1 (5 bases). With 0 bases removed from V and 7 bases from J, the gap between germline ends came to 16 bases. Germline V gives CDR1 MNHEY, CDR2 SVGAGI. This CDR3 comprises 15 residues.

The CDR3 DNA is TGTGCCAGCAGCTTGCTAGGTGTAGGGCTCTCTATGGAGACCCAGTACTTC. Its translation: CASSLLGVGLSMETQYF. The chain joins TRBV5-8 to TRBJ2-5, with unresolved D. Germline loops: CDR1 SGHTS, CDR2 YDEGEE. The CDR3 has 17 residues. Deletions cut 1 base from V and 5 bases from J, with 21 bases between.

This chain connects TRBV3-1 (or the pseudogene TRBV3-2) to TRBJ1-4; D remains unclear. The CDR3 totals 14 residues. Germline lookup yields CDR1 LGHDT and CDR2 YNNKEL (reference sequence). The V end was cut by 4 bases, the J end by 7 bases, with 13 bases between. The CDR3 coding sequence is TGTGCCAGCAGCCGTCAGGAGGAAAGTGAAAAACTGTTTTTT. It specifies CASSRQEESEKLFF.

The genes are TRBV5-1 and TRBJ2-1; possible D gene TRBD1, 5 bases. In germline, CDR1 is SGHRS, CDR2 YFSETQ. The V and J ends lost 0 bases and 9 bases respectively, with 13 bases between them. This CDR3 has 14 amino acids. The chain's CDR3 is CASSLGLGVGEQFF. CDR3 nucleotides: TGCGCCAGCAGCTTGGGATTAGGGGTAGGTGAGCAGTTCTTC.

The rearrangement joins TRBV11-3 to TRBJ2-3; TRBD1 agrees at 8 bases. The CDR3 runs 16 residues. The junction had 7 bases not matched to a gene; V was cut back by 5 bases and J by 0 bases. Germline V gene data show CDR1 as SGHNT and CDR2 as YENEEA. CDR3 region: CASSTGQGPSTDTQYF. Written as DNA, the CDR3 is TGTGCCAGCAGCACAGGACAGGGACCTAGCACAGATACGCAGTATTTT.

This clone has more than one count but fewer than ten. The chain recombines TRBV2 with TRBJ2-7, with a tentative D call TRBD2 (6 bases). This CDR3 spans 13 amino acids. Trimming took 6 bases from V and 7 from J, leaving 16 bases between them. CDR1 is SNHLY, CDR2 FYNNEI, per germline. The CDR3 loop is CASRGFGGVEQYF. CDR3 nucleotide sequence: TGTGCCAGCAGGGGCTTCGGGGGAGTAGAGCAGTACTTC. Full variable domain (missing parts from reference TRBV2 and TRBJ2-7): EPEVTQTPSHQVTQMGQEVILRCVPISNHLYFYWYRQILGQKVEFLVSFYNNEISEKSEIFDDQFSVERPDGSNFTLKIRSTKLEDSAMYFCASRGFGGVEQYFGPGTRLTVT.

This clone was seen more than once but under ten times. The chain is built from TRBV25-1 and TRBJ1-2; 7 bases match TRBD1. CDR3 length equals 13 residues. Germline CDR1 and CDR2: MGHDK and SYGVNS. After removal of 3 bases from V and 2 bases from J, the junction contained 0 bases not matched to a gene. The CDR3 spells CASSDRGNYGYTF. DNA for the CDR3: TGTGCCAGCAGTGACAGGGGGAACTATGGCTACACCTTC.